The 7 T cell receptor beta chains below come from one sample, sequenced in a study of cytomegalovirus exposure and HLA in healthy donors. Primers for the PCR totalled 60 Vbeta and 13 Jbeta. Sequenced by immunoSEQ multiplex PCR; TCRdb stores in-frame clones only, minus some. Here the sample spans around 200,000 clones, about 81% being singletons. The source material was PBMCs. The receptor set was obtained from a woman aged 40 to 55 in good health and CMV-seronegative.

A single count supports this clone. Sequence at one end of the junction differs from germline and may be a read error. This rearrangement joins TRBV2 to TRBJ1-3; TRBD1 might be the D (5 bases). The CDR3 has 14 residues. Germline V gene data show CDR1 as SNHLY and CDR2 as FYNNEI. DNA of the CDR3: TGTGCCAGCTGGTGGGGCGTCTCTCGAAACACCATATATTTT. It translates to CASWWGVSRNTIYF.

The chain recombines TRBV10-1 with TRBJ2-7, with 9 bases identical to TRBD1. Losses at the gene ends were 4 bases for V and 5 bases for J; bases not matched to a gene: 9. Per the germline V gene, CDR1 is WNHNN and CDR2 is SYGVQD (reference sequence). The CDR3 runs 15 residues. The CDR3 sequence is CASSGKGTGTDEQYF. The CDR3 DNA sequence: TGCGCCAGCAGTGGAAAGGGGACAGGGACCGACGAGCAGTACTTC.

This rearrangement joins TRBV18 to TRBJ2-7; 7 nucleotides line up with TRBD1. CDR3 length equals 17 residues. CDR1 and CDR2 from the germline V gene are KGHSH and LQKENI. Unmatched junction bases numbered 11, after V lost 0 bases and J lost 3 bases. The CDR3 loop reads CASSPPPSYGTDYEQYF. CDR3 nucleotides: TGTGCCAGCTCACCACCTCCAAGCTACGGGACAGACTACGAGCAGTACTTC.

V usage is TRBV2 and J usage is TRBJ2-1, with D possibly TRBD2 on 6 matching bases. This CDR3 spans 13 amino acids. The germline V gene has CDR1 SNHLY and CDR2 FYNNEI. The ends were cut back, 6 bases at V and 10 bases at J, with 16 bases in the middle. CDR3 in DNA: TGTGCCAGCAGCCGCGGGACTCGCAGGGAGCAGTTCTTC. Protein: CASSRGTRREQFF.

This clone was counted only a few times. This chain connects TRBV28 to TRBJ1-2, with no clear D. Trimming removed 3 bases from V and 1 base from J, with 6 bases in between. The CDR3 sequence is 13 residues long. Germline V lookup: CDR1 MDHEN, CDR2 SYDVKM. The CDR3 region is CASSLSYNYGYTF. Here the CDR3 DNA reads TGTGCCAGCAGTTTGTCGTATAACTATGGCTACACCTTC.

The CDR3 DNA is TGTGCCAGAAGTTTAGCGGGAGGGCTTCCCGGGGAGCTGTTTTTT. This translates into CARSLAGGLPGELFF. The chain has TRBV5-3 and TRBJ2-2; 11 bases agree with TRBD2. TRBV5-3 has ORF status, its function being uncertain. The CDR3 is 15 residues long. V shed 5 bases and J 6 bases; nucleotides not matched to a gene: 6.

The V and J genes are TRBV27 and TRBJ2-5; TRBD1 aligns across 9 bases. The V and J ends lost 8 bases and 5 bases, in that order; junction bases with no gene match: 12. Germline CDR1 and CDR2: MNHEY and SMNVEV (reference sequence). The length of the CDR3 is 15 residues. The CDR3 DNA reads TGTGCCAGCGGAACCGGGACAGGGACTTATGAGACCCAGTACTTC. Protein: CASGTGTGTYETQYF.